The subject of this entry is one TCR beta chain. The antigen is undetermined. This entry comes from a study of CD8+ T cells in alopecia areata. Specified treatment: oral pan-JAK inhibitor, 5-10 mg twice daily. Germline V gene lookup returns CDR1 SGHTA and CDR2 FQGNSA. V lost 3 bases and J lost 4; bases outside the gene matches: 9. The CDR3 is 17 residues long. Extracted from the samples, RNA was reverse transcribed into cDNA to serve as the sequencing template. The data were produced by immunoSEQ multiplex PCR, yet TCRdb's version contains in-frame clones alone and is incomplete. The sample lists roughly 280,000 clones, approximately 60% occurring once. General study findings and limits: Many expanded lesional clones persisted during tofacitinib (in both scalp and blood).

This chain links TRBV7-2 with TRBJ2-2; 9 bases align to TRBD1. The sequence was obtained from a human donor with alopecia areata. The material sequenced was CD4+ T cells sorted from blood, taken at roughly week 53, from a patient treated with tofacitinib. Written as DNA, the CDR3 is TGTGCCAGCAGCTTCCTATCCGGGACAGGGCCCACCGGGGAGCTGTTTTTT. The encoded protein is CASSFLSGTGPTGELFF. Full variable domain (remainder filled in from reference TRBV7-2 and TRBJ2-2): GAGVSQSPSNKVTEKGKDVELRCDPISGHTALYWYRQSLGQGLEFLIYFQGNSAPDKSGLPSDRFSAERTGGSVSTLTIQRTQQEDSAVYLCASSFLSGTGPTGELFFGEGSRLTVL.